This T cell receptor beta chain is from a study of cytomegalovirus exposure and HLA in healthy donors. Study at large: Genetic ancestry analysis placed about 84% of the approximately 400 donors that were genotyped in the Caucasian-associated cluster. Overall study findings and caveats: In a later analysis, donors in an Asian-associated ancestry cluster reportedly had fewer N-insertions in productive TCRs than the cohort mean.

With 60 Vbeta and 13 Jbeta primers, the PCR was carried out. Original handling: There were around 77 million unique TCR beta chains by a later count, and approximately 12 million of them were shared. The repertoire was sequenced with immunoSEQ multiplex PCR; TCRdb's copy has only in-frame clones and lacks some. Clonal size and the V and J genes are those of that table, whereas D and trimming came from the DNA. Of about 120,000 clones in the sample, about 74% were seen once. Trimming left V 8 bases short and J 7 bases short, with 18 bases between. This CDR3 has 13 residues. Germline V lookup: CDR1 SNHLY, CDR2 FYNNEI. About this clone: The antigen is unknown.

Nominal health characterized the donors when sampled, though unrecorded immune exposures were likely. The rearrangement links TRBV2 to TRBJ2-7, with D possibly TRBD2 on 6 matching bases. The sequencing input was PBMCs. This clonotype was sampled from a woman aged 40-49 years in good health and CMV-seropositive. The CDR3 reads CASGGTGVGEQYF. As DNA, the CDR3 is TGTGCCAGCGGAGGGACGGGGGTGGGGGAGCAGTACTTC.